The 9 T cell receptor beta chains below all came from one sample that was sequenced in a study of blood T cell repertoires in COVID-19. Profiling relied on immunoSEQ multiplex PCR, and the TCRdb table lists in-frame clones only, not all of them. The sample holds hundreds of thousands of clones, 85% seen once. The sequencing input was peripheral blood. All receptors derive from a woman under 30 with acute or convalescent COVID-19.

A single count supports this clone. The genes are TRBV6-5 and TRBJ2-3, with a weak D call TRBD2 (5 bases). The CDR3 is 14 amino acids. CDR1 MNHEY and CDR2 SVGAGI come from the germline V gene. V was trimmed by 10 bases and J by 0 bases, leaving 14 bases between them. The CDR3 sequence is CAIRTSGSTDTQYF. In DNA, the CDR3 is TGTGCCATCAGGACCTCGGGAAGCACAGATACGCAGTATTTT.

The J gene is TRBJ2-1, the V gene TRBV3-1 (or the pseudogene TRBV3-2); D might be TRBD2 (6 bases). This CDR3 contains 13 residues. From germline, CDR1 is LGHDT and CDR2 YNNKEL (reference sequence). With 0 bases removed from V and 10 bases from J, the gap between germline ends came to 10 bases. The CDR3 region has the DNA TGTGCCAGCAGCCAAGATATACGGGGGGAGCAGTTCTTC. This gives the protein CASSQDIRGEQFF.

The CDR3 here is CASLLEPSTPIQYF. DNA of the CDR3: TGCGCCAGCCTATTGGAGCCCAGCACCCCGATTCAGTACTTC. V gene TRBV5-1 combines with J gene TRBJ2-5; D gene unclear. Trimming took off 7 bases at V and 11 bases at J, with 24 bases between the two ends. CDR3 length: 14 residues. Germline loops: CDR1 SGHRS, CDR2 YFSETQ. The entire variable domain, with the rest obtained from reference TRBV5-1 and TRBJ2-5, is as follows: KAGVTQTPRYLIKTRGQQVTLSCSPISGHRSVSWYQQTPGQGLQFLFEYFSETQRNKGNFPGRFSGRQFSNSRSEMNVSTLELGDSALYLCASLLEPSTPIQYFGPGTRLLVL.

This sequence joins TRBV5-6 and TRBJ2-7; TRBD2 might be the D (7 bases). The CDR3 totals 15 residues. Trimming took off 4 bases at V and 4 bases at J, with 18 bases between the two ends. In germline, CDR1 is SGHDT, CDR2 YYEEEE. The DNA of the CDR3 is TGTGCCAGCAGCGCATTTAAGGGGGGGACTTACGAGCAGTACTTC. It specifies CASSAFKGGTYEQYF.

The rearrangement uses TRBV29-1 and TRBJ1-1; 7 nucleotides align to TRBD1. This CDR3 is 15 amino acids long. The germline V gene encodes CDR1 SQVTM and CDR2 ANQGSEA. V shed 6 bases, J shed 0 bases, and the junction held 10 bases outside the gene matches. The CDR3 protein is CSVPSWTGMNTEAFF. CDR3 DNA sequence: TGCAGCGTCCCTAGTTGGACAGGAATGAACACTGAAGCTTTCTTT. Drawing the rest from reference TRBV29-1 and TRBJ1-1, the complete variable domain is SAVISQKPSRDICQRGTSLTIQCQVDSQVTMMFWYRQQPGQSLTLIATANQGSEATYESGFVIDKFPISRPNLTFSTLTVSNMSPEDSSIYLCSVPSWTGMNTEAFFGQGTRLTVV.

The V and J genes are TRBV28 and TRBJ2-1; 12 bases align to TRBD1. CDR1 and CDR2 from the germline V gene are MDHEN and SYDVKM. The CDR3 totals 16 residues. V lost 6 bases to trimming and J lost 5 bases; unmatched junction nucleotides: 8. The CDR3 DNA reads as TGTGCCAGCAGGGAAGTGGGACAGGGGGCGAACAATGAGCAGTTCTTC. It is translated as CASREVGQGANNEQFF.

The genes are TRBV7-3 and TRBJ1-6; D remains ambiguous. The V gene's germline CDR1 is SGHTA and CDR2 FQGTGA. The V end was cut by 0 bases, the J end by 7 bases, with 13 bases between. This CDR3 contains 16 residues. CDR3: CASSLTGAGGNSPLHF. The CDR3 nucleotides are TGTGCCAGCAGCTTAACGGGCGCAGGAGGGAATTCACCCCTCCACTTT.

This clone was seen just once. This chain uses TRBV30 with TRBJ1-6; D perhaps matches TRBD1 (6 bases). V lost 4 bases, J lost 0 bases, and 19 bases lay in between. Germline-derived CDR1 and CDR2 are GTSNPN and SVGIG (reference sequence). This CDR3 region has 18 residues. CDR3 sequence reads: CAWKTSSDRFSYNSPLHF. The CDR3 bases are TGTGCCTGGAAGACCTCTAGTGACAGGTTCTCCTATAATTCACCCCTCCACTTT.

The CDR3 here is CASSERASGGAGDTQYF. The CDR3 DNA sequence: TGCGCCAGCAGTGAAAGGGCTAGCGGGGGGGCAGGGGATACGCAGTATTTT. This chain links TRBV10-1 with TRBJ2-3, with 12 bases fitting TRBD2. Looked up from germline, CDR1 is WNHNN and CDR2 is SYGVQD (reference sequence). The CDR3 spans 17 residues. Trimming removed 3 bases from V and 6 bases from J; junction bases left unmatched: 10.